The clone carrying this T cell receptor (beta chain) has a single count. The antigen is undetermined. At one of its ends the junction is not consistent with the germline gene, which may arise from a read error. The CDR3 consists of 15 residues. Germline V CDR1 and CDR2: KGHDR, SFDVKD. These data originate in a study of CD8+CD57+ T cells in acquired aplastic anemia. General study points: Patients had about 31 CD8+ CDR3 sequences in common with controls (the shared set).

CD8+CD57+ cell expansion had been shown by flow cytometry in patients chosen for sequencing. The diagnosis in all patients was severe acquired aplastic anemia. Researchers used genomic DNA as the template to profile TCR beta VDJ and CDR3. TCRdb called the reads again in MiXCR, with one record for every CDR3 protein. The table records some 160,000 distinct CDR3 sequences, 45% to 50% of them present only once. Sequenced input: sorted CD4+, CD8+, or CD8+CD57+ T cells (not recorded which) from PBMCs. This receptor was identified in a human donor with aplastic anemia. The V call is TRBV24-1, the J call TRBJ2-3; 10 bases align to TRBD2. In DNA, the CDR3 is TGTGCCAGCAGTAGGACTAGCGGAATCCCAGATACGCAGTATTTT. This codes for CASSRTSGIPDTQYF.